This TCR beta chain appears in the sequencing data of a study of T cell responses to AZD1222 COVID-19 vaccine (dated by TCRdb to the early 2020s). For the wider study: AZD1222 recipients given second doses at about 4 weeks or at about 12 weeks were pooled, since spike-specific TCR depth and breadth were not found to differ between the two schedules. A total of approximately 240 trial participants underwent TCR sequencing, of whom about 210 received two doses of AZD1222 and some 25 received two doses of the MenACWY control vaccine. Enrollment into the trials was organized by age into subgroups of 18-55, 56-69 and 70-plus years, and those subgroups contained roughly 160, 29 and 62 TCR-sequenced participants, respectively.

About this clone: The antigen this receptor binds is unknown. Qualities for individual bases were not recorded, and no much larger clone is one base off.

Trimming removed 8 bases from V and 5 bases from J, leaving 18 bases between the germline ends. The CDR3 holds 14 amino acids from the cysteine to the phenylalanine. Only the CDR3 region is kept as DNA, spanning 42 bases read in frame from base 1. In the germline V gene (reference sequence), CDR1 corresponds to LNHDA and CDR2 to SQIVND. The intended sense of this specimen's time point label: baseline before first vaccination. Vaccinee samples were obtained from the UK trials COV001 and COV002, which included a single-blind randomized controlled phase 2/3 trial of AZD1222 (ChAdOx1 nCoV-19) in healthy adults. Trial participant PBMC samples were collected at day 0 and day 28 after the second dose for TCRbeta chain sequencing. The CDR3 regions of human TCRbeta chains were subjected to immunosequencing. The authors processed their data as follows. TCRs in the repertoires were matched against a reference library of SARS-CoV-2-specific TCRs that had been generated with the MIRA antigen-specificity platform. Breadth meant the fraction of unique TCRs that were SARS-CoV-2-associated, whereas depth meant the fraction of total T cells that were SARS-CoV-2-associated. Using the MIRA data, every spike-specific TCR was mapped to the spike region that the TCR reacted to and assigned to either a CD4 or a CD8 class. Log10-transformed breadth and depth values were compared by one-way ANOVA with Sidak's multiple comparisons tests. Sourced from immuneACCESS, this table was stored by TCRdb with only in-frame sequences that have V and J called. A share of the clones is absent; for the studies checked, an unresolved V gene accounts for under half, and the remainder has no known explanation. V and J calls and clone size follow that table, whereas D and trimming were derived from the DNA. This sample lists 85,000 to 100,000 clones; about 89% were detected once. Of the sample, around 3.5% is held by the ten largest clones.

The paper's findings and limits, for the study overall: Conclusions about previously exposed vaccinees are limited because only six or seven AZD1222 recipients were SARS-CoV-2 seropositive at baseline. The 56-69-year group was small, and its depth increase did not reach significance, likely because of low power. Nearly half of unique spike-specific TCRs reportedly recognized epitopes outside regions mutated in the B.1.351 and B.1.1.7 variants. Participants were mostly white British, with more females than males. The authors suggested clonal diversity may have been underestimated. No day 14 peak-response samples were available, so repertoires were characterized only after the peak T cell response. After two AZD1222 doses, both the breadth and the depth of spike-specific TCRs were significantly higher than at day 0 and than in MenACWY recipients. CD4 TCRs associated with the vaccine covered the entire spike protein, and the dominant responses were in regions 160-218 and 743-854.

The chain couples TRBV19 to TRBJ1-2; matching of 6 bases hints at TRBD1 as the D gene. The TCR was taken from an adult in good health. Sample: peripheral blood, taken on day 0 of AZD1222 vaccination. The sequence in DNA is TGTGCCAGTGAACGGGGGGGGCTAGAATATGGCTACACCTTC. It is translated as CASERGGLEYGYTF.